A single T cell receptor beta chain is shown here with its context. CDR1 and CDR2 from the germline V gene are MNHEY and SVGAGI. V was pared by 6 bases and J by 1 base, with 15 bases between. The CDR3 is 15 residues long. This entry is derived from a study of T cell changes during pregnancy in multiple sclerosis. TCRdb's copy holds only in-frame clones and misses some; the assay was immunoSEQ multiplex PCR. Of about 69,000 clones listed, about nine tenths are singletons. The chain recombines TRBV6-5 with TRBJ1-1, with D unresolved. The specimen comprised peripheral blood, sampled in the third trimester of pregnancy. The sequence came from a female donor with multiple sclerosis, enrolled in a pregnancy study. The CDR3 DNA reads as TGTGCCAGCAGCCCCATGATGGGCGCGAACACTGAAGCTTTCTTT. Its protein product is CASSPMMGANTEAFF.